This paragraph covers one T cell receptor (beta chain) sequence. This clone was seen more than once but under ten times. Its antigen target is currently unknown. Base qualities are missing; no much larger clone stands one base away. From each donor, a single peripheral blood sample of about 100 mL on average was drawn into heparinised tubes. Naive, central memory, regulatory and stem cell-like memory CD4+ T cells were sorted on a BD FACSAria II using a panel including CD45RO, CCR7, CD25, CD127, CD95 and CD27. Every sorted population had a purity above 95%. PBMCs were isolated immediately by Lymphoprep density gradient centrifugation and stained directly without culture. So that batch effects would be minimized, each experiment stained and sorted samples in pairs, pairing one healthy donor with one patient. This specimen comes from a study of beta chain features in type 1 diabetes (dated by TCRdb to 2017 to 2018). Regarding the study in general: No differences in mean age, gender distribution, total cell number or subset yield were found between patients and healthy donors. A total of under 120,000,000 sorted cells were examined across all samples, and RNA yield correlated strongly with the number of cells per subset. In the study, TCRB repertoires of sorted circulating CD4+ T cell subsets from recently diagnosed type 1 diabetes patients were compared with those of matched healthy donors. Regulatory and stem cell-like memory subsets were isolated from only 8 patients and about eight healthy donors, whereas naive and central memory subsets came from all 30 or so donors. Results the study describes overall, beyond this receptor: At VDJ recombination sites, type 1 diabetes patients had fewer insertions and more deleted nucleotides, which implies abnormalities in thymic rearrangement. The naive, central memory and regulatory TCRB repertoires appeared to resemble one another more closely among patients than among healthy donors. Type 1 diabetes patients showed a moderate but significant shortening of TCRB CDR3 length in all four CD4+ subsets. Because cDNA rather than genomic DNA was sequenced, highly expressing activated cells could have been over-represented, although no difference in activation and CD3 levels was found between groups. Because the HLA sub-analyses included only small numbers of individuals, any influence of HLA type on TCRB rearrangement was left unresolved. Shorter templates might have been favored by PCR, but patient and control samples were amplified and corrected together, so both groups would have been affected equally by any skew.

All of the isolated RNA was reverse transcribed with the High Capacity cDNA Reverse Transcription Kit, so expressed TCRB transcripts were sequenced. Deep immunoSEQ sequencing was applied to naive, central memory and regulatory T cell samples, giving an average of roughly 3.5 million total reads per sample. Sorted cells were lysed in RLT buffer, and RNA was extracted using DNase-treated RNeasy Micro or Mini kits according to cell number. Each cell subset was processed on its own to prevent cross-contamination, while patient and healthy donor samples were processed together. The immunoSEQ multiplex PCR was used to amplify TCRB sequences from cDNA, yielding 87-bp fragments that span the CDR3 region. The amplicons were sequenced using the Illumina HiSeq platform. The study's processing was this. Synthetic template baselines were used to correct PCR bias computationally, reads within Hamming distance 2 were collapsed together, and singletons that could not be merged were discarded. Reads were aligned against IMGT so that V, D and J genes, CDR3 length and insertions or deletions at six rearrangement sites could be assigned. Within each subset, clonotype counts were normalized to the number of sorted cells before true diversity and Gini coefficients were calculated with the tcR R package. The overlap coefficient, calculated on TCRB nucleotide sequences, was used to measure repertoire sharing. Out-of-frame TCRB sequences from naive cells were analyzed to stand in for the pre-selection repertoire. Not all clones reach the TCRdb copy of this immuneACCESS table, which keeps in-frame sequences only. Checked studies attribute under half of the gap to unresolved V genes and leave the rest unexplained. V and J calls and clone size come straight from that table; D and trimming were deduced from the DNA. In this sample the table shows 250,000 to 300,000 clones, roughly 24% of which occur a single time. Approximately 0.011% of the sample lies in the top ten.

The CDR3 contains 13 residues, cysteine and phenylalanine counted. Only the CDR3 part of the read is kept: 39 bases, read in frame from the first base. CDR1 SNHLY and CDR2 FYNNEI were looked up in the germline V gene. Trimming at the junction amounts to 10 bases on V and 6 bases on J, and the germline ends lie 18 bases apart. This TCR derives from a woman in her 30s with type 1 diabetes. The sequenced sample was naive CD4+ T cells from blood. The label giving this sample's cell subset or site can be read as: true naive CD4+ T cells. In this chain, TRBV2 is recombined with TRBJ1-2; the D gene is perhaps TRBD1, on 5 matching bases. The sequenced DNA is TGTGCCACTCAGGGAAGGAGGGAGGATGGCTACACCTTC. The resulting protein is CATQGRREDGYTF.